This T cell receptor beta chain was obtained from a study of T-cell reconstitution after alpha-beta-depleted transplantation in children (dated by TCRdb to 2016 to 2017). Study-level background: Using TCR repertoire profiling, the study followed T-cell immune reconstitution in a quantitative way in children after TCRalphabeta/CD19-depleted allogeneic hematopoietic cell transplantation.

The CDR3, cysteine through phenylalanine, is 15 amino acids long. Only the CDR3 region is kept as DNA, spanning 45 bases read in frame from base 1. The junction shows trimming of 0 bases on V and 6 bases on J, plus 13 bases between the germline ends. Looking up the germline V gene yields CDR1 MNHEY and CDR2 SVGAGI. Per the publication, the treatment or condition label means: allogeneic hematopoietic cell transplantation with graft depleted of TCRalphabeta T cells and CD19 B cells. The children who served as transplant recipients had been given grafts of TCRalphabeta/CD19-depleted allogeneic hematopoietic cells. The library was built by means of PCR. The reads were generated on an Illumina HiSeq 2500. To normalize quantification of the TCRbeta repertoire, the TCR libraries were built with molecular barcoding that relied on unique molecular identifiers. The public sequencing data were trimmed at Q25 with fastp and processed into clonotypes with MiXCR by TCRdb, which kept only in-frame beta chains. Entries that share a CDR3 protein sequence are merged under the most common genes and DNA. This sample has about 900,000 distinct CDR3 sequences in its table, and roughly 29% of those were observed once. Jointly, the top ten make up 28% of the sample.

General conclusions and limits of the study: In some patients, high TCRbeta diversity at day 60 was attributed to recipient T cells and intrathymic progenitors that had survived conditioning. Over the following months the frequencies of hyperexpanded clones went down, and after one year T-cell counts and TCRbeta diversity were mostly credited to newly produced T cells. The apparently early recovery of alphabetaT-cell counts about two months after transplant reportedly depended on only several hundred rapidly expanded clones that came from non-depleted graft cells.

Points on this clonotype: The antigen it binds to is not known. The sample holds no much larger clone one base away, and base qualities are not on file.

The sequencing used PBMCs, mostly from graft donor cells, collected 360 days after TCRalphabeta/CD19-depleted stem cell transplant. The receptor comes from a boy younger than two who had a stem cell transplant for SCID, so the T cells may come from the graft donor. This chain joins TRBV6-5 to TRBJ2-3, with the D segment identity uncertain. The CDR3 loop reads CASSYSRTTQDTQYF. The base sequence is TGTGCCAGCAGTTACTCGAGGACCACGCAGGATACGCAGTATTTT.